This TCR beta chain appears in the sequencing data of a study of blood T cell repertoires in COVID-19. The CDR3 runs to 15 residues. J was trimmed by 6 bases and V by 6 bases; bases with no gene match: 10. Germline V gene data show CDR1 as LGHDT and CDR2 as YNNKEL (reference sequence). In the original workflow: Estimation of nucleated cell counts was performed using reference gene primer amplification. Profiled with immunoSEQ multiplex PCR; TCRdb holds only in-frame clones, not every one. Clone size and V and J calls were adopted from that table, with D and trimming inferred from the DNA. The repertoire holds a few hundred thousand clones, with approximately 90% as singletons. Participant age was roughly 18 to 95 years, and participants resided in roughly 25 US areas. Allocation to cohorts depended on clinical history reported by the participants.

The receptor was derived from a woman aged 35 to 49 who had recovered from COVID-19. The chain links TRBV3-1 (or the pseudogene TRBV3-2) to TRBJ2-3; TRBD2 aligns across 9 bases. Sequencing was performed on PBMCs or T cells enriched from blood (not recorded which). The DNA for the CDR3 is TGTGCCAGCAGGTCTAGCGGGGCCCTGCGGGATACGCAGTATTTT. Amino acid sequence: CASRSSGALRDTQYF.